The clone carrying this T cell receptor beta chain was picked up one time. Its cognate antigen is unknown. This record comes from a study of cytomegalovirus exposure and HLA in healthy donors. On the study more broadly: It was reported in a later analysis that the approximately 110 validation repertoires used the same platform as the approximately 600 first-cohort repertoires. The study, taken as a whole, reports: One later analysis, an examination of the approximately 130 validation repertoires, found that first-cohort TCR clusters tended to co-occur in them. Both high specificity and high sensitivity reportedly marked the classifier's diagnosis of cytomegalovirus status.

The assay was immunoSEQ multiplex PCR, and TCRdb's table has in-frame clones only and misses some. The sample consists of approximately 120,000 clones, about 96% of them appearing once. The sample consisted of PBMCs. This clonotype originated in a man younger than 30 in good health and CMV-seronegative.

CDR3 DNA: TGTGCCAGCAGTGAATGGACTGCCTCCTACGAGCAGTACTTC. As protein: CASSEWTASYEQYF. The chain uses TRBV6-1 and TRBJ2-7, with D possibly TRBD2 on 5 matching bases. Germline assignment: CDR1 MNHNS and CDR2 SASEGT. The V and J ends lost 2 bases and 0 bases respectively, with 8 bases between them. CDR3 length: 14 residues.